Listed here are 13 T cell receptor beta chains from one sample, sequenced in a study of shared clonotypes between healthy human individuals. Sequencing was performed with immunoSEQ multiplex PCR; in TCRdb, only in-frame clones are kept and a portion is missing. The sample holds 980,000 or so clones; 60% to 85% are singletons and the top ten take roughly 1.5%. The sequenced sample was memory CD4+ T cells sorted from blood. As for subset: CD45RA-negative fraction. All receptors come from a man aged 18-30 years in good health.

The CDR3 loop is CASSQDSGNTIYF. CDR3 in DNA: TGCGCCAGCAGCCAAGACTCTGGAAACACCATATATTTT. The chain uses TRBV4-3 and TRBJ1-3; D is ambiguous. V lost 0 bases, J lost 0 bases, and 0 bases lay in between. The germline V gene encodes CDR1 LGHNA and CDR2 YSLEER. This CDR3 comprises 13 residues.

V and J are TRBV28 and TRBJ1-6; D is unresolved. The ends were cut back, 10 bases at V and 8 bases at J, with 18 bases in the middle. CDR1 is MDHEN and CDR2 is SYDVKM in the germline V gene. CDR3 length equals 14 residues. The CDR3 here is CAISEGFRYSPLHF. CDR3 bases: TGTGCCATCTCCGAGGGTTTTAGATATTCACCCCTCCACTTT. Combining the CDR3 with reference TRBV28 and TRBJ1-6 gives the whole variable domain DVKVTQSSRYLVKRTGEKVFLECVQDMDHENMFWYRQDPGLGLRLIYFSYDVKMKEKGDIPEGYSVSREKKERFSLILESASTNQTSMYLCAISEGFRYSPLHFGNGTRLTVT.

This chain joins TRBV9 and TRBJ2-5; 7 bases are a match to TRBD2. Trimming took 0 bases from V and 2 from J; bases not matched to a gene: 7. Germline V gives CDR1 SGDLS, CDR2 YYNGEE. The CDR3 has 16 amino acids. This CDR3 is CASSVVAAGIQETQYF. CDR3 coding DNA: TGTGCCAGCAGCGTAGTTGCAGCGGGGATACAAGAGACCCAGTACTTC.

This clone turned up a few times. The same CDR3 also results from other DNA sequences found in this sample. J is TRBJ2-7 and V is TRBV5-1; D tentatively reads TRBD1 or TRBD2 (5 bases each). V gave up 4 bases and J gave up 5 bases, with 10 bases separating them. The germline V gene has CDR1 SGHRS and CDR2 YFSETQ. CDR3 length equals 12 residues. The CDR3 reads CASSLRGDEQYF. DNA for the CDR3: TGCGCCAGCAGCCTACGAGGGGACGAGCAGTACTTC.

J is TRBJ2-7 and V is TRBV30; 10 positions agree with TRBD1. CDR1 and CDR2 (germline): GTSNPN, SVGIG (reference sequence). Trimming at V came to 5 bases and at J to 4 bases, leaving 2 bases not matched to a gene. The CDR3 has 12 residues. The CDR3 nucleotides read TGTGCCTGGGGGGGACAGGGGTACGAGCAGTACTTC. It specifies CAWGGQGYEQYF.

The J gene is TRBJ2-1, the V gene TRBV7-9; TRBD1 matches 8 bases. V was pared by 5 bases and J by 8 bases, with 14 bases of the junction left unmatched. In germline, CDR1 is SEHNR, CDR2 FQNEAQ (reference sequence). CDR3 length equals 16 residues. CDR3 region: CASSTRTGLRSDEQFF. For the CDR3, the DNA is TGTGCCAGCAGCACCCGGACAGGGCTCAGGTCGGATGAGCAGTTCTTC.

The chain is built from TRBV10-3 and TRBJ2-3; D possibly matches TRBD1 or TRBD2 (5 bases each). Germline V gene data show CDR1 as ENHRY and CDR2 as SYGVKD. This CDR3 is 15 amino acids long. Trimming removed 1 base at V and 6 bases at J, with 14 bases between. In DNA, the CDR3 is TGTGCCATCAGTGAGTTGGGACGTATAGCGGATACGCAGTATTTT. It translates to CAISELGRIADTQYF.

V and J are TRBV6-1 and TRBJ1-5, with D possibly being TRBD1 (6 bases). Trimming took 6 bases from V and 3 from J, leaving 15 bases between them. The germline CDR1 and CDR2 sequences are MNHNS and SASEGT. This CDR3 has 15 amino acids. The CDR3 reads CASRGEGGYNQPQHF. CDR3 DNA: TGTGCCAGCAGAGGGGAGGGGGGGTACAATCAGCCCCAGCATTTT.

The J gene is TRBJ2-5, the V gene TRBV7-7; D is unresolved. The germline gives CDR1 SSHAT, CDR2 FNYEAQ (reference sequence). The CDR3 runs 13 residues. The CDR3 region is CATARGGAETQYF. The CDR3 nucleotides are TGTGCTACCGCTAGAGGTGGCGCGGAGACCCAGTACTTC.

This clone was observed a handful of times. The CDR3 sequence: CAWSVRVRGAGELFF. CDR3 nucleotides: TGTGCCTGGAGTGTTAGAGTGAGAGGGGCCGGGGAGCTGTTTTTT. V gene TRBV30 combines with J gene TRBJ2-2, with D possibly called TRBD1 or TRBD2 (5 bases each). The CDR3 covers 15 residues. The V gene's germline CDR1 is GTSNPN and CDR2 SVGIG (reference sequence). Trimming took off 0 bases at V and 6 bases at J, with 14 bases between the two ends.

This clone was observed a few times. The chain uses TRBV6-1 and TRBJ1-5, with unresolved D. The CDR3 has 12 residues. The V gene's germline CDR1 is MNHNS and CDR2 SASEGT. V was trimmed by 5 bases and J by 6 bases, leaving 8 bases between them. The CDR3 is CASSLNGQPQHF. CDR3 sequence (DNA): TGTGCCAGCAGTTTGAACGGTCAGCCCCAGCATTTT.

The V call is TRBV5-6, the J call TRBJ2-1; tentatively, D is TRBD1 or TRBD2 (5 bases each). The CDR3 runs to 15 residues. The germline V gene has CDR1 SGHDT and CDR2 YYEEEE. Trimming shortened V by 5 bases and J by 3 bases, and 15 bases separated the two germline ends. CDR3 sequence reads: CASRQMRGIYNEQFF. In DNA form, the CDR3 reads TGTGCCAGCAGGCAAATGAGGGGAATCTACAATGAGCAGTTCTTC.

The chain's CDR3 is CASSLALIGAGTQYF. CDR3 nucleotides: TGTGCCAGCAGCTTGGCCTTGATTGGGGCTGGAACGCAGTATTTT. V gene TRBV5-8 combines with J gene TRBJ2-3, with a possible D match to TRBD1 (5 bases). V lost 0 bases to trimming and J lost 9 bases, with 17 bases between them. Per the germline V gene, CDR1 is SGHTS and CDR2 is YDEGEE. The CDR3 has 15 amino acids.